This T cell receptor beta chain originates from a study of metastatic and nonmetastatic thyroid tumors. Study-level information: Malignant thyroid and benign thyroid patients provided blood and tumor or nodule tissue whose repertoires were compared. Findings and caveats of the study: The study reportedly found significantly higher TCR beta diversity in malignant thyroid tumors than benign nodules, in blood and tumor.

Worth noting for this clone: Its antigen is not known.

None of the patients had undergone any treatment ahead of thyroid surgery. The germline V gene has CDR1 LGHDT and CDR2 YNNKEL (reference sequence). V shed 3 bases and J 2 bases; nucleotides not matched to a gene: 2. This CDR3 comprises 15 residues. As handled by the study authors: Using the CDR3 differences seen across clinicopathological groups, the authors built a distant-metastasis classifier for papillary thyroid cancer, which was meant to discriminate distant-metastatic patients. TCRdb re-called the PCR reads through MiXCR. The authors' filters were not applied to this entry. The sample carries around 37,000 clones, 24% recorded once.

The chain couples TRBV3-1 to TRBJ2-1; 9 bases map to TRBD2. Sequencing input: tumor tissue. This clonotype originated in a female donor with papillary thyroid cancer or a benign thyroid nodule (not recorded which). Some clones in this sample may be carry-over from other donors' samples. The CDR3 is CASSQTSGAYNEQFF. The DNA for the CDR3 is TGTGCCAGCAGCCAGACTAGCGGAGCCTACAATGAGCAGTTCTTC.